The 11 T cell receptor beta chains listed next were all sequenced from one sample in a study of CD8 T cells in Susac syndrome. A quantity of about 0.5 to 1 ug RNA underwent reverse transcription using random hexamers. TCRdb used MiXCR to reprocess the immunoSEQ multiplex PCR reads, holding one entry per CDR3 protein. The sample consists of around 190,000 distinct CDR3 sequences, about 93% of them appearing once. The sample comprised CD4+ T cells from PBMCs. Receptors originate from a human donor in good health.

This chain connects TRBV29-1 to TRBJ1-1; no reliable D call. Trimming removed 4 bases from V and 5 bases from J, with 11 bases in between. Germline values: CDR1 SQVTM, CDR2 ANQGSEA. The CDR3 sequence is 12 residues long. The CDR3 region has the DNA TGCAGCGTTGCCTTGCGGAGTACTGAAGCTTTCTTT. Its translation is CSVALRSTEAFF.

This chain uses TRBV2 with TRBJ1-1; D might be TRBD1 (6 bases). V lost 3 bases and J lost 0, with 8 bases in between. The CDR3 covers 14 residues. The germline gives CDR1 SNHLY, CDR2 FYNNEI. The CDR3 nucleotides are TGTGCCAGCAGTGAGGACAGATTGAACACTGAAGCTTTCTTT. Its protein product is CASSEDRLNTEAFF.

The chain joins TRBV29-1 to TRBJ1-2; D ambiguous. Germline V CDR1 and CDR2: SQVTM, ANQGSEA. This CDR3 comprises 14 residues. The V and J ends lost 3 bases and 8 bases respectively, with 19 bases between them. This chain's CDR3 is CSVDEPGTIWGYTF. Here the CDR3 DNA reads TGCAGCGTTGATGAACCGGGAACCATCTGGGGCTACACCTTC.

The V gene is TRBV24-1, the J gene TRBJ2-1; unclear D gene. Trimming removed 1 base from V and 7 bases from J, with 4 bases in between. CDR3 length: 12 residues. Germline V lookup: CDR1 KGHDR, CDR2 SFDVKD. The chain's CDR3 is CATSDLWNEQFF. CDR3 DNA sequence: TGTGCCACCAGTGATTTATGGAATGAGCAGTTCTTC.

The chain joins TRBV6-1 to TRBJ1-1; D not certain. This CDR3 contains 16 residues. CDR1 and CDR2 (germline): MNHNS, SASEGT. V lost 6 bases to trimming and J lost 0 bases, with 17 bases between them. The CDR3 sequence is CASSIYKATMNTEAFF. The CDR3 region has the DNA TGTGCCAGCAGCATATATAAGGCAACCATGAACACTGAAGCTTTCTTT.

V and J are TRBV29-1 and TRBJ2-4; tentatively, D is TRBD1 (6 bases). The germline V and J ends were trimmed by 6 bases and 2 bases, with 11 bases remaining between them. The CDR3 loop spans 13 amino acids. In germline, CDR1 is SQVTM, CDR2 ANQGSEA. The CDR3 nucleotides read TGCAGCGTCTCACAGGGAACCAAAAACATTCAGTACTTC. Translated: CSVSQGTKNIQYF.

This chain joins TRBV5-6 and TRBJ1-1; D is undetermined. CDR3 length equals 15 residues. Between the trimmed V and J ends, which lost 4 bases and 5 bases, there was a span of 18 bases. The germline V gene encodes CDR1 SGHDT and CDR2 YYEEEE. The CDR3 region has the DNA TGTGCCAGCAGCCTCGAGATCGGCGGAAGGACTGAAGCTTTCTTT. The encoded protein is CASSLEIGGRTEAFF.

CDR3 nucleotides: TGTGCCAGCAGCCCCCACCGGGACGGTGGCGGGGAGCTGTTTTTT. It encodes CASSPHRDGGGELFF. The chain recombines TRBV3-1 with TRBJ2-2, with D perhaps being TRBD1 or TRBD2 (5 bases each). The CDR3 has 15 residues. V was cut by 4 bases and J by 7 bases, with 16 bases left in between. Germline V lookup: CDR1 LGHDT, CDR2 YNNKEL (reference sequence).

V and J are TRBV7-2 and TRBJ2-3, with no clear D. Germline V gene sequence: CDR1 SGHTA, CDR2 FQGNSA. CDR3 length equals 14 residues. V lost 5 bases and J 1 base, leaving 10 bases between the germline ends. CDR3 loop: CASSAGLRTDTQYF. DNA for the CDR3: TGTGCCAGCAGCGCCGGCCTACGCACAGATACGCAGTATTTT.

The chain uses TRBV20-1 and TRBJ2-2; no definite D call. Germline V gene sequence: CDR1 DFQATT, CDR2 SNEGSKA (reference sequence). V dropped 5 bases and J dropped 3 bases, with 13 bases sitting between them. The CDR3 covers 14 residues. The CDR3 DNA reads TGCAGTGCTCAAGGCCACCTTGACACCGGGGAGCTGTTTTTT. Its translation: CSAQGHLDTGELFF.

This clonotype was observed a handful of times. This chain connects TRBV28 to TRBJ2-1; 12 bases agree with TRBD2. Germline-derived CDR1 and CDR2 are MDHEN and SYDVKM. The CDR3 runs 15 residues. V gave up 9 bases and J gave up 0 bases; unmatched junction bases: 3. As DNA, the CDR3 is TGTGCCAGTTCTAGCGGGGGGGCCTCCTACAATGAGCAGTTCTTC. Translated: CASSSGGASYNEQFF. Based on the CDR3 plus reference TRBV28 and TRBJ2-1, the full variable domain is DVKVTQSSRYLVKRTGEKVFLECVQDMDHENMFWYRQDPGLGLRLIYFSYDVKMKEKGDIPEGYSVSREKKERFSLILESASTNQTSMYLCASSSGGASYNEQFFGPGTRLTVL.